Reported below is one T cell receptor (beta chain). The antigen is unknown. This sample was included in a study of OX40 agonist ivuxolimab in advanced cancers. Study results and caveats: Specificity for antigen went undetermined in the expanded peripheral T cells. There were, on average, more expanded clones in CD8+ T cells than in CD4+.

Profiled with immunoSEQ multiplex PCR; TCRdb holds only in-frame clones, not every one. The sample consists of 45,000 to 65,000 clones, nearly 90% of them appearing once. The V end was cut by 5 bases, the J end by 0 bases, with 8 bases between. This CDR3 region has 15 residues. Germline values: CDR1 SEHNR, CDR2 FQNEAQ (reference sequence). The sequences come from CD4+ or CD8+ T cells sorted from blood, collected in a trial of the OX40 agonist ivuxolimab. The clonotype originates from an adult with an advanced solid tumor such as melanoma, head and neck, liver or kidney cancer. The chain combines TRBV7-9 with TRBJ2-6; perhaps TRBD1 as D (5 bases). As DNA, the CDR3 is TGTGCCAGCAGCCAGGGTTACTCTGGGGCCAACGTCCTGACTTTC. This gives the protein CASSQGYSGANVLTF.